The 5 T cell receptor beta chains given below trace back to one sample, sequenced in a study of radiotherapy plus CTLA-4 blockade in lung cancer. Sequencing was performed with immunoSEQ multiplex PCR; in TCRdb, only in-frame clones are kept and a portion is missing. Here the sample spans tens of thousands of clones, about 90% being singletons. The source was peripheral blood, collected from a patient treated with radiotherapy plus ipilimumab. These receptors originate from a human donor with non-small cell lung cancer who had a partial response to radiotherapy plus ipilimumab.

V gene TRBV6-1 combines with J gene TRBJ1-1, with no clear D. Trimming took 2 bases from V and 6 from J, leaving 4 bases between them. Germline V gene data show CDR1 as MNHNS and CDR2 as SASEGT. The CDR3 is made up of 11 amino acids. The CDR3 here is CASSEIAEAFF. The CDR3 region has the DNA TGTGCCAGCAGTGAAATCGCTGAAGCTTTCTTT.

The chain joins TRBV4-3 to TRBJ2-2; D is undetermined. The germline V and J ends were trimmed by 4 bases and 2 bases, with 8 bases remaining between them. Germline loops: CDR1 LGHNA, CDR2 YSLEER. The CDR3 is made up of 14 amino acids. For the CDR3, the DNA is TGCGCCAGCAGCCTCGCCAGAAACACCGGGGAGCTGTTTTTT. This codes for CASSLARNTGELFF.

The chain is built from TRBV13 and TRBJ2-2; 7 bases agree with TRBD2. V was clipped by 2 bases and J by 9 bases; unmatched bases: 3. This CDR3 is 13 amino acids long. The germline CDR1 and CDR2 sequences are PRHDT and FYEKMQ (reference sequence). The CDR3 protein is CASSLSGGRELFF. The DNA of the CDR3 is TGTGCCAGCAGCTTATCGGGGGGTCGGGAGCTGTTTTTT.

This clone came up once. The chain uses TRBV28 and TRBJ2-7, with 7 bases fitting TRBD1. This CDR3 spans 12 amino acids. Germline V gives CDR1 MDHEN, CDR2 SYDVKM. The V gene end was trimmed by 5 bases and the J gene end by 4 bases; junction bases not matched to a gene: 2. CDR3 bases: TGTGCCAGCAGTAAGACAGGGTACGAGCAGTACTTC. Amino acid sequence: CASSKTGYEQYF.

The chain employs TRBV28 and TRBJ1-5; 9 bases map to TRBD1. CDR3 length: 14 residues. Trimming at V came to 6 bases and at J to 7 bases, leaving 7 bases not matched to a gene. Germline CDR1 MDHEN, CDR2 SYDVKM. This CDR3 reads CASSPDRGGQPQHF. Here the CDR3 DNA reads TGTGCCAGCAGCCCGGACAGGGGAGGACAGCCCCAGCATTTT.